These 27 T cell receptor beta chains were all obtained from the same sample, sequenced in a study of blood T cells in healthy people across ages. The authors ran a second PCR of 7 to 11 cycles using a sample-barcoded 5' primer and a J-beta primer mix. TCRdb independently ran MiXCR on the 5' RACE reads; one entry per CDR3 protein. The sample carries about a million distinct CDR3 sequences, just over 50% recorded once. Sequenced input: blood. Every receptor here comes from a woman between 55 and 75 years old in good health.

The chain employs TRBV24-1 and TRBJ2-1, with D perhaps TRBD2 (7 bases). V was clipped by 3 bases and J by 2 bases, with 19 bases between them. The germline gives CDR1 KGHDR, CDR2 SFDVKD. The CDR3 length is 18 residues. Here the CDR3 reads CATSDPIGGPGPYNEQFF. The CDR3 nucleotides are TGTGCCACCAGTGATCCTATCGGGGGGCCGGGCCCCTACAATGAGCAGTTCTTC.

This CDR3 reads CASSLALAGEQYF. In nucleotides, the CDR3 is TGTGCCAGCAGCTTAGCGCTGGCGGGAGAGCAGTACTTC. The J gene is TRBJ2-7, the V gene TRBV7-2, with D possibly matching TRBD2 (6 bases). The V end lost 0 bases, the J end lost 7 bases, and 10 bases lay between the germline ends. The CDR3 totals 13 residues. Germline lookup yields CDR1 SGHTA and CDR2 FQGNSA.

The gene calls are TRBV20-1 and TRBJ2-7; 10 bases are a match to TRBD2. The CDR3 has 15 amino acids. Germline CDR1 reads DFQATT; CDR2 reads SNEGSKA (reference sequence). V lost 3 bases to trimming and J lost 5 bases; unmatched junction nucleotides: 10. The CDR3 reads CSASSSGRRVDEQYF. The CDR3 coding sequence is TGCAGTGCTAGTAGTAGCGGGAGGCGGGTGGACGAGCAGTACTTC.

The chain carries TRBV27 and TRBJ2-7; D is undetermined. V was shortened by 4 bases and J by 4 bases, with 11 bases between the two germline ends. Germline loops: CDR1 MNHEY, CDR2 SMNVEV (reference sequence). The CDR3 runs 13 residues. CDR3 coding DNA: TGTGCCAGCAGTTCCGGCAGATGGTACGAGCAGTACTTC. Translating it yields CASSSGRWYEQYF.

The V gene is TRBV7-9, the J gene TRBJ1-4; D may be TRBD1 (5 bases). Deletions cut 6 bases from V and 4 bases from J, with 12 bases between. The V gene's germline CDR1 is SEHNR and CDR2 FQNEAQ (reference sequence). This CDR3 region has 14 residues. CDR3 sequence reads: CASSQGSINEKLFF. The CDR3 DNA is TGTGCCAGCAGTCAGGGAAGCATTAATGAAAAACTGTTTTTT. The variable domain in full, completed from reference TRBV7-9 and TRBJ1-4, reads DTGVSQNPRHKITKRGQNVTFRCDPISEHNRLYWYRQTLGQGPEFLTYFQNEAQLEKSRLLSDRFSAERPKGSFSTLEIQRTEQGDSAMYLCASSQGSINEKLFFGSGTQLSVL.

The chain employs TRBV4-2 and TRBJ2-3; 9 nucleotides align to TRBD2. Germline loops: CDR1 LGHNA, CDR2 YNFKEQ. V shed 3 bases and J 4 bases; nucleotides not matched to a gene: 14. This CDR3 spans 18 amino acids. Here the CDR3 reads CASSQTTRAGGLPDTQYF. In DNA form, the CDR3 reads TGTGCCAGCAGCCAGACTACTAGGGCGGGAGGGTTGCCAGATACGCAGTATTTT.

The chain recombines TRBV9 with TRBJ2-7, with 12 bases aligning to TRBD2. Germline CDR1 reads SGDLS; CDR2 reads YYNGEE. V shed 0 bases and J 3 bases; nucleotides not matched to a gene: 7. The CDR3 runs 17 residues. The CDR3 sequence: CASSVDPSGREIYEQYF. The CDR3 nucleotides read TGTGCCAGCAGCGTAGATCCTAGCGGGAGGGAGATCTACGAGCAGTACTTC.

The V call is TRBV7-9, the J call TRBJ1-2; the match to TRBD1 covers 8 bases. Trimming at V came to 1 base and at J to 4 bases, leaving 11 bases not matched to a gene. This CDR3 spans 17 amino acids. Germline V gives CDR1 SEHNR, CDR2 FQNEAQ (reference sequence). The CDR3 protein is CASSLGPQGDGSYGYTF. DNA for the CDR3: TGTGCCAGCAGCTTAGGGCCACAGGGGGACGGATCCTATGGCTACACCTTC. The full variable domain, completed using reference TRBV7-9 and TRBJ1-2, is DTGVSQNPRHKITKRGQNVTFRCDPISEHNRLYWYRQTLGQGPEFLTYFQNEAQLEKSRLLSDRFSAERPKGSFSTLEIQRTEQGDSAMYLCASSLGPQGDGSYGYTFGSGTRLTVV.

This clonotype came up a few times. J is TRBJ2-1 and V is TRBV6-2 or TRBV6-3; D ambiguous. CDR1 is MNHEY and CDR2 is SVGEGT in the germline V gene. The CDR3 is made up of 12 amino acids. V was shortened by 6 bases and J by 9 bases, with 12 bases between the two germline ends. The CDR3 region is CASSPDGGEQFF. In nucleotides, the CDR3 is TGTGCCAGCAGCCCCGACGGTGGTGAGCAGTTCTTC.

The chain recombines TRBV2 with TRBJ2-5; weak D call: TRBD2 (5 bases). V was clipped by 5 bases and J by 5 bases, with 12 bases between them. The CDR3 sequence is 13 residues long. The germline V gene has CDR1 SNHLY and CDR2 FYNNEI. CDR3 nucleotide sequence: TGTGCCAGCAGTACGCAATCGGGGGAGACCCAGTACTTC. This encodes CASSTQSGETQYF.

This clonotype was recorded once. The rearrangement links TRBV7-9 to TRBJ1-2; 7 bases are shared with TRBD1. CDR3 length: 15 amino acids. After removal of 5 bases from V and 8 bases from J, the junction contained 14 bases not matched to a gene. Germline V gene sequence: CDR1 SEHNR, CDR2 FQNEAQ (reference sequence). CDR3 residues: CASSPGQVGVEGYTF. The CDR3 nucleotides read TGTGCCAGCAGCCCAGGACAGGTGGGGGTAGAGGGCTACACCTTC.

In DNA, the CDR3 is TGCGCCAGCAGCCCACAGACAGGGGTTGGAGCTAACTATGGCTACACCTTC. The encoded protein is CASSPQTGVGANYGYTF. The rearrangement links TRBV4-1 to TRBJ1-2; 8 bases line up with TRBD1. This CDR3 has 17 amino acids. V gave up 4 bases and J gave up 0 bases; unmatched junction bases: 10. Germline CDR1 MGHRA, CDR2 YSYEKL.

The rearrangement uses TRBV10-3 and TRBJ2-3; D unclear. Trimming pared 10 bases from V and 0 bases from J, leaving 11 bases between. CDR1 is ENHRY, CDR2 SYGVKD, per germline. The CDR3 contains 13 residues. CDR3 DNA: TGTGCCACTTCTATTCGAAGCACAGATACGCAGTATTTT. Translation gives CATSIRSTDTQYF.

The sample holds a few counts of this clonotype. This chain connects TRBV7-9 to TRBJ1-2; possible D gene TRBD1, 6 bases. CDR1 is SEHNR and CDR2 is FQNEAQ in the germline V gene (reference sequence). This CDR3 has 16 residues. Trimming left V 5 bases short and J 1 base short, with 17 bases between. The CDR3 spells CASSRPPRGFNYGYTF. The CDR3 coding sequence is TGTGCCAGCAGCCGCCCCCCCAGGGGCTTTAACTATGGCTACACCTTC. The full variable domain, rest sourced from reference TRBV7-9 and TRBJ1-2, is DTGVSQNPRHKITKRGQNVTFRCDPISEHNRLYWYRQTLGQGPEFLTYFQNEAQLEKSRLLSDRFSAERPKGSFSTLEIQRTEQGDSAMYLCASSRPPRGFNYGYTFGSGTRLTVV.

The CDR3 region is CASGTSGLREQYF. CDR3 DNA: TGTGCCTCCGGGACTAGCGGGTTGCGCGAGCAGTACTTC. V is TRBV30 and J is TRBJ2-4, with 12 positions matching TRBD2. The end of the DNA aligns better with TRBJ2-7, so the J call may be wrong. Germline CDR1 is GTSNPN and CDR2 is SVGIG (reference sequence). This CDR3 spans 13 amino acids.

The chain combines TRBV7-9 with TRBJ2-7, with no clear D. Trimming shortened V by 0 bases and J by 5 bases, and 8 bases separated the two germline ends. There are 13 residues in the CDR3. Germline loops: CDR1 SEHNR, CDR2 FQNEAQ (reference sequence). The CDR3 nucleotides read TGTGCCAGCAGCTTAGCGATTCCCAACGAGCAGTACTTC. This encodes CASSLAIPNEQYF.

J is TRBJ2-4 and V is TRBV27, with D possibly matching TRBD2 (6 bases). With 2 bases removed from V and 7 bases from J, the gap between germline ends came to 9 bases. Germline assignment: CDR1 MNHEY and CDR2 SMNVEV (reference sequence). CDR3 length equals 13 residues. The chain's CDR3 is CASSLLEGNIQYF. CDR3 DNA sequence: TGTGCCAGCAGTTTACTGGAGGGGAACATTCAGTACTTC.

In this sample, this clonotype turned up a few times. The chain couples TRBV5-5 to TRBJ2-5; no reliable D call. CDR3 length equals 14 residues. Germline CDR1 SGHKS, CDR2 YYEKEE (reference sequence). Trimming cost V 1 base and J 5 bases, with 12 bases left between them. For the CDR3, the DNA is TGTGCCAGCAGCTTGTTAACAGCTGGGGAGACCCAGTACTTC. This encodes CASSLLTAGETQYF.

The chain has TRBV29-1 and TRBJ2-6; D gene unclear. The CDR3 has 14 amino acids. The germline gives CDR1 SQVTM, CDR2 ANQGSEA. Trimming took 4 bases from V and 0 from J, leaving 7 bases between them. CDR3 coding DNA: TGCAGCGTTGTTTTCAGCTCTGGGGCCAACGTCCTGACTTTC. Its protein is CSVVFSSGANVLTF.

V gene TRBV10-3 combines with J gene TRBJ1-1; 8 bases map to TRBD1. The CDR3 is 13 amino acids. The J segment lost 4 bases and the V segment lost 6 bases, leaving 4 bases of the junction unmatched. Germline assignment: CDR1 ENHRY and CDR2 SYGVKD. CDR3 coding DNA: TGTGCCATCAGAATACAGGGGGGCACTGAAGCTTTCTTT. Translation: CAIRIQGGTEAFF.

This clonotype appeared a few times. CDR3 sequence reads: CASSQEGSGRTASEQYF. CDR3 nucleotides: TGTGCCAGCAGCCAAGAAGGGAGCGGGAGGACGGCATCCGAGCAGTACTTC. This sequence joins TRBV4-2 and TRBJ2-5; TRBD2 matches 9 bases. The J call may be mistaken, given a closer DNA end match to TRBJ2-7. This CDR3 has 17 residues. Germline V lookup: CDR1 LGHNA, CDR2 YNFKEQ.

This clonotype was seen a handful of times. The chain uses TRBV29-1 and TRBJ2-4; D gene unclear. Trimming shortened V by 4 bases and J by 13 bases, and 11 bases separated the two germline ends. Germline CDR1 is SQVTM and CDR2 is ANQGSEA. The CDR3 runs to 10 residues. CDR3 in DNA: TGCAGCGTTGTGGGCACAGAGCAGTACTTC. It encodes CSVVGTEQYF.

This clonotype has just a few counts. The gene calls are TRBV5-5 and TRBJ2-1; a weak D match, TRBD1 (5 bases). CDR1 SGHKS and CDR2 YYEKEE come from the germline V gene (reference sequence). This CDR3 is 15 amino acids long. The germline V and J ends were trimmed by 0 bases and 4 bases, with 11 bases remaining between them. CDR3: CASSLVGGQYNEQFF. CDR3 in DNA: TGTGCCAGCAGCTTGGTGGGCGGACAATACAATGAGCAGTTCTTC.

The V and J genes are TRBV12-3 or TRBV12-4 and TRBJ1-3; D unresolved. The CDR3 spans 14 residues. Between the trimmed V and J ends, which lost 4 bases and 0 bases, there was a span of 7 bases. The CDR3 region has the DNA TGTGCCAGCAGTTCGACAAGCTCTGGAAACACCATATATTTT. This codes for CASSSTSSGNTIYF.

This chain links TRBV20-1 with TRBJ2-7; the match to TRBD1 covers 11 bases. Germline values: CDR1 DFQATT, CDR2 SNEGSKA (reference sequence). V was clipped by 3 bases and J by 2 bases; unmatched bases: 6. The CDR3 runs to 15 residues. This CDR3 reads CSASAGQGEPYEQYF. The DNA for the CDR3 is TGCAGTGCTAGCGCGGGACAGGGGGAACCCTACGAGCAGTACTTC.

The rearrangement uses TRBV5-5 and TRBJ1-2; D is undetermined. The CDR3 is made up of 14 amino acids. Per the germline V gene, CDR1 is SGHKS and CDR2 is YYEKEE (reference sequence). V lost 1 base and J lost 2, with 9 bases in between. The CDR3 region has the DNA TGTGCCAGCAGCTTGTCAGTGAAGAACTATGGCTACACCTTC. Translating gives CASSLSVKNYGYTF. The full variable domain, completed using reference TRBV5-5 and TRBJ1-2, is DAGVTQSPTHLIKTRGQQVTLRCSPISGHKSVSWYQQVLGQGPQFIFQYYEKEERGRGNFPDRFSARQFPNYSSELNVNALLLGDSALYLCASSLSVKNYGYTFGSGTRLTVV.

This clonotype was seen a few times. The V gene is TRBV7-8, the J gene TRBJ2-7, with 13 bases lining up with TRBD2. Germline V CDR1 and CDR2: SGHVS, FQNEAQ. This CDR3 spans 17 amino acids. V was pared by 4 bases and J by 7 bases, with 13 bases of the junction left unmatched. The CDR3 sequence: CASSSPRRLAGGYEQYF. CDR3 DNA: TGTGCCAGCAGCTCACCCCGAAGACTAGCGGGAGGTTATGAGCAGTACTTC.